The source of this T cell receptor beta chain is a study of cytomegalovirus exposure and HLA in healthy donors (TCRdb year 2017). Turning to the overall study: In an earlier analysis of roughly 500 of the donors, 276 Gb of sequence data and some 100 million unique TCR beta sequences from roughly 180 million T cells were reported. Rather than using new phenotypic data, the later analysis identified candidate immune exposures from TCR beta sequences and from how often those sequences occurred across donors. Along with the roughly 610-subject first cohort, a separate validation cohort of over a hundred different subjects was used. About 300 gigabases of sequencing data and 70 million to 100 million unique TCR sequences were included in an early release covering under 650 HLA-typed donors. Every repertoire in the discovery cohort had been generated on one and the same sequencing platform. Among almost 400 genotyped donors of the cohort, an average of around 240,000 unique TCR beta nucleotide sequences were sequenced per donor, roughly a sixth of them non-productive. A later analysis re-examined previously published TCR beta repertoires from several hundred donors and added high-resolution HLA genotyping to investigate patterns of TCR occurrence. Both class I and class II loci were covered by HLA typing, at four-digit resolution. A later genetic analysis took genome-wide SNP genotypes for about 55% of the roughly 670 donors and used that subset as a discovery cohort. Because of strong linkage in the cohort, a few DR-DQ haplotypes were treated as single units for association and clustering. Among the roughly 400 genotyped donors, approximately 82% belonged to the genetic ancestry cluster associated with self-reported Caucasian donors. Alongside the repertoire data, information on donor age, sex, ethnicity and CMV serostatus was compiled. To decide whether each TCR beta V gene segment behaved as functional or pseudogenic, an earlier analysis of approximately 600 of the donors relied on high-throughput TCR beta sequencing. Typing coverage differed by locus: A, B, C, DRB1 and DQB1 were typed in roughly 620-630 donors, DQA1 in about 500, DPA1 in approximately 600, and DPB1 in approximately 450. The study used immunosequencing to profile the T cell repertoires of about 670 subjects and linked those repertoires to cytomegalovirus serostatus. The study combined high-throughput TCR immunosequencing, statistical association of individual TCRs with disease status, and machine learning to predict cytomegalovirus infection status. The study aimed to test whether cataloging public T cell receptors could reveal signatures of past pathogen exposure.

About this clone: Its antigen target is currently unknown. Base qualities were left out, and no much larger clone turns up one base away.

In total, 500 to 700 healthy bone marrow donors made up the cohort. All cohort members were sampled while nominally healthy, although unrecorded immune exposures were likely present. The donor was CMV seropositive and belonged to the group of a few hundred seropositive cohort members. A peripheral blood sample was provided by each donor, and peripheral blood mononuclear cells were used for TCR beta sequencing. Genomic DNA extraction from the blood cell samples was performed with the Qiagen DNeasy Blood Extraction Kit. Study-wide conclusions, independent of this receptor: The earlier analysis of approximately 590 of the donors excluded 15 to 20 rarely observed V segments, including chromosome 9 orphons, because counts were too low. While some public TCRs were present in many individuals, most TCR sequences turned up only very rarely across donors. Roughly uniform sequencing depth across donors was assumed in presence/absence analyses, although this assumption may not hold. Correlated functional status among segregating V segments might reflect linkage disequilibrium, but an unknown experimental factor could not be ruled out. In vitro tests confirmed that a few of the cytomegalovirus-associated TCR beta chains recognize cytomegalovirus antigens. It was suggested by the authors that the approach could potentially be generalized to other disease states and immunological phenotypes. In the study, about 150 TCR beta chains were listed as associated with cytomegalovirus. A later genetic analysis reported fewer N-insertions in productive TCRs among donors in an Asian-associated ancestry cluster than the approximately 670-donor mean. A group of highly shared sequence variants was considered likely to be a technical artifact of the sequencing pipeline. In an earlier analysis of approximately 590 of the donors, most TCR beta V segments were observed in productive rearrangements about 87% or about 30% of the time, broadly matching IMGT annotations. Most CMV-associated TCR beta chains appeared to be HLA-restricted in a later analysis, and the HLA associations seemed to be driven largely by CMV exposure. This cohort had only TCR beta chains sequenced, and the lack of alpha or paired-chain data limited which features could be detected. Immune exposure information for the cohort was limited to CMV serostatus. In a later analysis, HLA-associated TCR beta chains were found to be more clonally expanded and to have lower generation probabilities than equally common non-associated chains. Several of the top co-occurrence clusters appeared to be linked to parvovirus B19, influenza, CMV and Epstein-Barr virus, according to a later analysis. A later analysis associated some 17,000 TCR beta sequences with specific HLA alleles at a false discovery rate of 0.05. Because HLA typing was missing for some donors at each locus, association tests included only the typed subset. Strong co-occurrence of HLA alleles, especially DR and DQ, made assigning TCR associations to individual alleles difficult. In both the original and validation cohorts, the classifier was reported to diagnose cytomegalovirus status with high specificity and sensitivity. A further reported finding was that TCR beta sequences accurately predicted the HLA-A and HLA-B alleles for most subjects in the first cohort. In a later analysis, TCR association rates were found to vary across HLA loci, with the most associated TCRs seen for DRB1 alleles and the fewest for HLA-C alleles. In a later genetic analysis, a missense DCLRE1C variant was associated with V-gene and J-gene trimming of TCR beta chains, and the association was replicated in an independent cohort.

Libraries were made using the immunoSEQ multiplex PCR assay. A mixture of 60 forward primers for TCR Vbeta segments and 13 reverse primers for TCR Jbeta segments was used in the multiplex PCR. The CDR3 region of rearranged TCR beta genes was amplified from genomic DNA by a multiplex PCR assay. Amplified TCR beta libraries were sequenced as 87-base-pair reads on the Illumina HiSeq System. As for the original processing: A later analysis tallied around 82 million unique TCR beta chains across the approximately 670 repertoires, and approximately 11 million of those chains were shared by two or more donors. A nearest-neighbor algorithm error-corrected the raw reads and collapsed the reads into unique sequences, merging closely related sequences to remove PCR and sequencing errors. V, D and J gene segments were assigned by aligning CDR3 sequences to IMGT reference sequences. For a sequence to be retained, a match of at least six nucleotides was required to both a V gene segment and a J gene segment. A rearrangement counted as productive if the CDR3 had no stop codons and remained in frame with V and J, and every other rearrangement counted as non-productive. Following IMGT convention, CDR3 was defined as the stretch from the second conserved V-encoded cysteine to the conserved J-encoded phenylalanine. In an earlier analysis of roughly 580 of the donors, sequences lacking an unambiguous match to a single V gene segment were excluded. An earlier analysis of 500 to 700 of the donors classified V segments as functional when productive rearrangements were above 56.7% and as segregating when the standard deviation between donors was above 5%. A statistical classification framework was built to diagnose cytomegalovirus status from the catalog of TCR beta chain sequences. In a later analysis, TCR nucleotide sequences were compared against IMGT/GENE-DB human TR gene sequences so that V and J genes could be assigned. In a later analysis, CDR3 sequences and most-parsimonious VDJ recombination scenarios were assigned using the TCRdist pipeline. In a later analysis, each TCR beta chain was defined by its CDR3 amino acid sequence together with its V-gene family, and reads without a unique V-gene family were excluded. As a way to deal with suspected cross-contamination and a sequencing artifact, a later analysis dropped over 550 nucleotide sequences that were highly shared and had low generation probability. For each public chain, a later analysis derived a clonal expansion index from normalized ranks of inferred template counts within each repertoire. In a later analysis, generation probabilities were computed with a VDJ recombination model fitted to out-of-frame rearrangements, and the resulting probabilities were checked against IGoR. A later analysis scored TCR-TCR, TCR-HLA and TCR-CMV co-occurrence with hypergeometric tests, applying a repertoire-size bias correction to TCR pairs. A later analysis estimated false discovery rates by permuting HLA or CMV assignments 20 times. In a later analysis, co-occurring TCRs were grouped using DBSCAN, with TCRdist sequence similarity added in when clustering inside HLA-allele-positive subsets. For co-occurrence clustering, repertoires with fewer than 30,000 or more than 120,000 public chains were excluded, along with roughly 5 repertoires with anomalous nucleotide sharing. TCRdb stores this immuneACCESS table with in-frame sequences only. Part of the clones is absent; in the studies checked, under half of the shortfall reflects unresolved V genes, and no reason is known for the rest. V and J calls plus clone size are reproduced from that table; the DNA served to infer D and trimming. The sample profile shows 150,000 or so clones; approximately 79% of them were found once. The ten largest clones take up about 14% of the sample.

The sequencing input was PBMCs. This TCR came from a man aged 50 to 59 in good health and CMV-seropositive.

The DNA sequence follows: TGTGCCATCTCAGGGAGGGCGCGGTTTAGCTATGGCTACACCTTC. Its protein is CAISGRARFSYGYTF. Recombination linked TRBV21-1 to TRBJ1-2. TRBV21-1 is listed as a pseudogene. The CDR3 runs 15 residues from the cysteine to the phenylalanine. The sequence is cut down to CDR3 DNA, 45 bases in frame from base 1.